The clone carrying this T cell receptor (beta chain) has just one count. The sample is drawn from a study of blood T cell repertoires in COVID-19. Those enrolled in Seattle joined during active infection and were followed longitudinally afterward. Libraries were prepared by immunoSEQ multiplex PCR; TCRdb keeps only in-frame clonotypes and omits some of them. The sample includes about 56,000 clones, about 91% of them seen just once. Trimming stripped 2 bases from V and 7 bases from J, with 9 bases between. CDR3 length: 13 amino acids. This TCR was recovered from an older woman with COVID-19, enrolled during active disease. The chain has TRBV12-3 or TRBV12-4 and TRBJ2-1; a weak D match, TRBD1 (6 bases). The sequenced material came from peripheral blood. In DNA form, the CDR3 reads TGTGCCAGCAGTTTACAACAGGGAAATGAGCAGTTCTTC. It is translated as CASSLQQGNEQFF.